A selection of T cell receptor beta chains follows, all from one sample in a study of blood T cell repertoires in COVID-19. Clones were read by immunoSEQ multiplex PCR, and TCRdb kept only the in-frame ones, dropping some. The table lists around 270,000 clones, 80% to 90% of them singletons. Sequenced sample: PBMCs or T cells enriched from blood (not recorded which). These receptors were collected from a middle-aged woman who had been exposed to COVID-19. The CDR3 runs from the conserved cysteine through the conserved F or W. The D gene is left open where the match is weak. Clone size is stated in some rows and not others, as once, few, many or a class when expanded.

V gene,D gene,clone size,J gene,CDR3 protein,CDR3 DNA
TRBV28,TRBD2,once,TRBJ2-5,CASSLWGLEKTQYF,TGTGCCAGCAGTTTATGGGGACTAGAAAAGACCCAGTACTTC
TRBV24-1,TRBD2,-,TRBJ2-2,CATSVLGTSGSDTGELFF,TGTGCCACCAGTGTCCTTGGGACTAGCGGGAGCGACACCGGGGAGCTGTTTTTT
TRBV6-7,TRBD1,once,TRBJ1-6,CASSYSDRGRINSPLHF,TGTGCCAGCAGTTACTCGGACAGGGGACGGATTAATTCACCCCTCCACTTT
TRBV19,-,-,TRBJ2-1,CASTRHGSPVEQFF,TGTGCCAGTACCAGGCACGGGAGTCCGGTTGAGCAGTTCTTC
TRBV6-5,TRBD1,few,TRBJ1-5,CASSKGQGGNQPQHF,TGTGCCAGCAGTAAGGGACAGGGTGGCAATCAGCCCCAGCATTTT
TRBV4-2,TRBD2,-,TRBJ2-3,CASSQGRGATDTQYF,TGTGCCAGCAGCCAAGGGCGGGGGGCCACAGATACGCAGTATTTT
TRBV5-1,-,-,TRBJ2-6,CASSLTGLGANVLTF,TGCGCCAGCAGCTTGACAGGGTTGGGGGCCAACGTCCTGACTTTC
TRBV18,TRBD1,-,TRBJ2-3,CASSRDSFSTDTQYF,TGTGCCAGCTCCAGGGACAGCTTTAGCACAGATACGCAGTATTTT
TRBV6-1,-,-,TRBJ1-5,CASSESQGNQPQHF,TGTGCCAGCAGTGAAAGCCAGGGCAATCAGCCCCAGCATTTT
TRBV2,-,few,TRBJ2-5,CASKGIWGRNQETQYF,TGTGCCAGCAAGGGGATCTGGGGGAGGAACCAAGAGACCCAGTACTTC
TRBV15,-,-,TRBJ1-1,CATSRDYSEAFF,TGTGCCACCAGCAGAGATTACTCTGAAGCTTTCTTT
TRBV7-2,-,once,TRBJ2-5,CASSLNWGGAQETQYF,TGTGCCAGCAGCTTAAATTGGGGGGGGGCGCAGGAGACCCAGTACTTC
TRBV28,-,-,TRBJ1-2,CASSGSRGYIYGYTF,TGTGCCAGCAGTGGGTCTAGGGGGTACATCTATGGCTACACCTTC
TRBV4-2,-,-,TRBJ2-1,CASSQEGVWPGSSDEQFF,TGTGCCAGCAGCCAAGAGGGGGTATGGCCGGGATCTAGCGATGAGCAGTTCTTC
TRBV18,TRBD2,-,TRBJ2-1,CASSPPSGGHNEQFF,TGTGCCAGCTCACCACCGAGCGGGGGACACAATGAGCAGTTCTTC
TRBV9,TRBD1,-,TRBJ1-2,CASSGQGAIYGYTF,TGTGCCAGCAGCGGACAGGGGGCCATCTATGGCTACACCTTC
TRBV30,TRBD1,-,TRBJ1-2,CAWRRTGVGYGYTF,TGTGCCTGGAGACGTACAGGGGTGGGCTATGGCTACACCTTC
TRBV18,-,-,TRBJ1-1,CASSPTVAEWAFF,TGTGCCAGCTCACCGACGGTGGCGGAATGGGCTTTCTTT
TRBV7-8,-,once,TRBJ2-7,CASSSRRVNLYEQYF,TGTGCCAGCAGCTCTAGACGCGTAAATTTATACGAGCAGTACTTC
TRBV30,TRBD2,-,TRBJ2-3,CAWSGTGGRDTQYF,TGTGCCTGGAGTGGCACGGGGGGGCGGGATACGCAGTATTTT
TRBV18,-,once,TRBJ1-3,CASSREFGQWAINSGNTIYF,TGTGCCAGCTCACGAGAATTTGGACAGTGGGCCATTAACTCTGGAAACACCATATATTTT
TRBV6-5,-,few,TRBJ2-7,CASSYSSGDLYEQYF,TGTGCCAGCAGTTACTCGTCAGGGGATCTCTACGAGCAGTACTTC
TRBV15,TRBD1,-,TRBJ1-6,CATSRASTGKISPLHF,TGTGCCACCAGCAGAGCCTCGACAGGGAAAATTTCACCCCTCCACTTT
TRBV5-6,TRBD1,-,TRBJ2-1,CASRYRDRSSYNEQFF,TGTGCCAGCAGATACCGGGACAGGAGTTCCTACAATGAGCAGTTCTTC
TRBV7-9,-,-,TRBJ1-2,CASSLSTLFGYTF,TGTGCCAGCAGCTTGTCGACTCTCTTCGGCTACACCTTC
TRBV19,-,-,TRBJ2-3,CASSILSGGGTDTQYF,TGTGCCAGTAGTATTTTGAGCGGCGGGGGCACAGATACGCAGTATTTT
TRBV12-3/TRBV12-4,-,-,TRBJ2-2,CASSLAQVELFF,TGTGCCAGCAGTTTGGCCCAAGTGGAGCTGTTTTTT
TRBV9,TRBD2,once,TRBJ2-1,CASSPRGADYNEQFF,TGTGCCAGCAGCCCGCGGGGGGCCGACTACAATGAGCAGTTCTTC
TRBV19,-,-,TRBJ2-1,CASSMLHRSYNEQFF,TGTGCCAGTAGTATGTTACATCGCTCCTACAATGAGCAGTTCTTC
TRBV11-2,-,-,TRBJ1-3,CASSSTGTTRNTIYF,TGTGCCAGCAGCTCCACCGGGACAACTAGAAACACCATATATTTT
TRBV7-9,-,-,TRBJ2-3,CASSPPGQRSTDTQYF,TGTGCCAGCAGCCCACCTGGCCAGCGGAGCACAGATACGCAGTATTTT